This T cell receptor beta chain was captured by sequencing in a study of blood T cell repertoires in COVID-19. The CDR3 contains 18 residues. Assay used: immunoSEQ multiplex PCR; TCRdb lists only in-frame clones, some missing. Found here are approximately 300,000 clones, roughly 90% of them singletons; the top ten hold less than 20%. This chain links TRBV21-1 with TRBJ2-7; the D call of TRBD1 is as the table states it, not checked on the DNA. TRBV21-1 is flagged as a pseudogene. The source of this sequence is a woman between 25 and 40 years old who had recovered from COVID-19. The specimen sequenced was PBMCs or T cells enriched from blood (not recorded which). Here the CDR3 DNA reads TGTGCCAGCAGCAAAGAGTACAGGAAATACTTATTCACCTACGAGCAGTACTTC. Protein sequence: CASSKEYRKYLFTYEQYF.